This TCR beta chain comes out of a study of shared clonotypes between healthy human individuals. On the study more broadly: CD8 memory received one plate per donor, CD8 naive two, CD4 memory three and CD4 naive three.

TCRdb keeps only in-frame clones here, not all; method: immunoSEQ multiplex PCR. The data hold about 960,000 clones, with over 60% observed a single time. Details on this clone: Its antigen is not known.

This CDR3 region has 11 residues. Looked up from germline, CDR1 is ENHRY and CDR2 is SYGVKD. Trimming removed 5 bases from V and 6 bases from J, with 7 bases in between. Study-level results: Among non-shared clonotypes, generation probabilities were lower than among those shared by all four donors.

Donors included only healthy HIV-negative adults lacking recent acute infections or vaccinations. CD45RA+ naive and CD45RA-negative memory subsets were separated from CD4+ cells. The chain uses TRBV10-3 and TRBJ1-2, with unresolved D. This TCR came from a man between 18 and 29 years old in good health. Sequencing was performed on memory CD4+ T cells sorted from blood. Subset specified: CD45RA-negative fraction. The CDR3 loop is CAISWRDGYTF. The CDR3 bases are TGTGCCATCAGTTGGAGGGATGGCTACACCTTC.